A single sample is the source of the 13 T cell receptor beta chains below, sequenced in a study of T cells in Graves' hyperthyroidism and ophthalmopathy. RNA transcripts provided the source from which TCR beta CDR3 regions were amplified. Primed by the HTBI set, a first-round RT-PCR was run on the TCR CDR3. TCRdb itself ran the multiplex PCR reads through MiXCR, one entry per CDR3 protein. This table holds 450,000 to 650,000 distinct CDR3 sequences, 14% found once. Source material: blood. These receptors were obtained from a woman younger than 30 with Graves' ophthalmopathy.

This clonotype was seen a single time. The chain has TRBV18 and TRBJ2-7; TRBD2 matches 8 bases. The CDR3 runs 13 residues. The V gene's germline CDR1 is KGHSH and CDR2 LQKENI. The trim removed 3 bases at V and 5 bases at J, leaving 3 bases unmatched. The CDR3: CASSPSGSDEQYF. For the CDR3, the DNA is TGTGCCAGCTCACCGAGCGGGAGCGACGAGCAGTACTTC.

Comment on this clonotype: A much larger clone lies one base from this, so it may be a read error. The CDR3 nucleotides are TGCAGCGTTATTGGGGTGCTTAGATACTCCTACGAGCAGTACTTC. Its protein product is CSVIGVLRYSYEQYF. V and J are TRBV29-1 and TRBJ2-7; D is undetermined. The germline V gene encodes CDR1 SQVTM and CDR2 ANQGSEA. Between the trimmed V and J ends, which lost 5 bases and 0 bases, there was a span of 17 bases. The CDR3 has 15 residues.

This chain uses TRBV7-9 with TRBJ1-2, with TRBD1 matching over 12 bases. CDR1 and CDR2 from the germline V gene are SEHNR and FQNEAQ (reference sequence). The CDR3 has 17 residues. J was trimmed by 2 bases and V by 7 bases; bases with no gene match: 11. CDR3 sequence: CASTLGQGARRNYGYTF. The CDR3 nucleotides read TGTGCCAGCACCCTGGGACAGGGGGCGCGACGGAACTATGGCTACACCTTC.

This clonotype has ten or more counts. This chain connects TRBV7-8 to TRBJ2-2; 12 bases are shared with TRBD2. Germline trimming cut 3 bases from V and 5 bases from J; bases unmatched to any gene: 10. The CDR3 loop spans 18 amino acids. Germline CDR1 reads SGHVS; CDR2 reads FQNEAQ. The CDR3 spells CASSFRTSGRRRTGELFF. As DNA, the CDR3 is TGTGCCAGCAGCTTCCGTACTAGCGGGAGGAGGAGAACCGGGGAGCTGTTTTTT.

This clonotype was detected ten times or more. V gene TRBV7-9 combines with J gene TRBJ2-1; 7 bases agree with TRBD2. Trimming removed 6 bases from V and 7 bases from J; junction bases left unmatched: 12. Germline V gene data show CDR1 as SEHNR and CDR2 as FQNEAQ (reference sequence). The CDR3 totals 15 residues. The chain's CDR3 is CASSSRASGGNEQFF. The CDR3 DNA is TGTGCCAGCAGTTCTAGGGCTAGCGGAGGGAATGAGCAGTTCTTC.

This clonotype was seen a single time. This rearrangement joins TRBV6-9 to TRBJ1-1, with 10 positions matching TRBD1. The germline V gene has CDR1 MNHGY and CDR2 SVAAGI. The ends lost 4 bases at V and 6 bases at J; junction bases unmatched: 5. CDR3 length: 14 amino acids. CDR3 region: CASSFGTGEAEAFF. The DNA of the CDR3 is TGTGCCAGCAGTTTTGGGACAGGGGAAGCTGAAGCTTTCTTT.

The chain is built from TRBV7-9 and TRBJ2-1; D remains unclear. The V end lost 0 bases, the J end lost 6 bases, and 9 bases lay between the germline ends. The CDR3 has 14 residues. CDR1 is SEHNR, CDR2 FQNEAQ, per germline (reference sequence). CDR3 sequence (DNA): TGTGCCAGCAGCTTAGCGCTATATCTCAATGAGCAGTTCTTC. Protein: CASSLALYLNEQFF.

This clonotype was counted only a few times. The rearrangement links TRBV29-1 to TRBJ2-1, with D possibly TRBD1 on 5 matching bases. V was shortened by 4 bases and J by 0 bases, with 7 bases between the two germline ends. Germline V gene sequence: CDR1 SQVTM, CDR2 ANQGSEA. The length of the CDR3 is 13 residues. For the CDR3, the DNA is TGCAGCGTTGTGGGGCCCTCCTACAATGAGCAGTTCTTC. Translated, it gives CSVVGPSYNEQFF.

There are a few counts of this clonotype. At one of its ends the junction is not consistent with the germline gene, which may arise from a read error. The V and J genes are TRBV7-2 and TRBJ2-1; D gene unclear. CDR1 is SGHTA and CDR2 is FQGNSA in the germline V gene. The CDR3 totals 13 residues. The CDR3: CAGSFRFNDEQFF. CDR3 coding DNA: TGTGCCGGCAGCTTCCGATTTAACGATGAGCAGTTCTTC.

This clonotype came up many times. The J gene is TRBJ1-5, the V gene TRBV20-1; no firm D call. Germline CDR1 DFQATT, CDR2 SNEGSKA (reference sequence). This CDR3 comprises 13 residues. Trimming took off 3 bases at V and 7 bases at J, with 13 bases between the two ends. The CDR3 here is CSARGSQTQPQHF. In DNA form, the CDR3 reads TGCAGTGCTAGGGGCTCCCAGACGCAGCCCCAGCATTTT.

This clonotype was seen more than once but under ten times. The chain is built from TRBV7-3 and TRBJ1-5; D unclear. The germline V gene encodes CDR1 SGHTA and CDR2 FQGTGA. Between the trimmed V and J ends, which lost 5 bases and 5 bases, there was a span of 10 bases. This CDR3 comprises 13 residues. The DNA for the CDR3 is TGTGCCAGCAGCCAAAGTAATGATCAGCCCCAGCATTTT. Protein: CASSQSNDQPQHF.

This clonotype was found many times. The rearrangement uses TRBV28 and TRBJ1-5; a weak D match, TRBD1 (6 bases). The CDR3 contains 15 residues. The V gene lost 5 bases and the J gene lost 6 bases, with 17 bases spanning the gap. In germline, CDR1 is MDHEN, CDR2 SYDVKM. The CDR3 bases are TGTGCCAGCAGTGGGATCGGGGGCGCGGTTCAGCCCCAGCATTTT. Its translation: CASSGIGGAVQPQHF. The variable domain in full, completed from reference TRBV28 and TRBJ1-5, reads DVKVTQSSRYLVKRTGEKVFLECVQDMDHENMFWYRQDPGLGLRLIYFSYDVKMKEKGDIPEGYSVSREKKERFSLILESASTNQTSMYLCASSGIGGAVQPQHFGDGTRLSIL.

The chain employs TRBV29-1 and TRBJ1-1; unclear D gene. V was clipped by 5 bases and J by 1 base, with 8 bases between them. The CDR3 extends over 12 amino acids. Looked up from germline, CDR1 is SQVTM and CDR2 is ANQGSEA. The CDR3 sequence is CSVYGENTEAFF. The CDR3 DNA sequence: TGCAGCGTTTACGGTGAGAACACTGAAGCTTTCTTT.